The 24 T cell receptor beta chains listed next were all sequenced from one sample in a study of cytomegalovirus exposure and HLA in healthy donors. Use of 60 Vbeta and 13 Jbeta primers characterized the PCR. Sequenced by immunoSEQ multiplex PCR; TCRdb stores in-frame clones only, minus some. Of more than 85,000 clones detected, about 83% appear once; the ten largest clones hold 5% to 6.5%. The sample taken for sequencing was PBMCs. The receptors were sampled from a man younger than 35 in good health and CMV-seronegative.

V usage is TRBV5-1 and J usage is TRBJ1-1; D possibly corresponds to TRBD1 (5 bases). CDR3 length equals 15 residues. Germline CDR1 reads SGHRS; CDR2 reads YFSETQ. Trimming removed 0 bases at V and 2 bases at J, with 11 bases between. This CDR3 reads CASSLGWGDNTEAFF. CDR3 DNA: TGCGCCAGCAGCTTGGGTTGGGGGGACAACACTGAAGCTTTCTTT.

The chain couples TRBV6-5 to TRBJ2-1; no reliable D call. The germline V gene has CDR1 MNHEY and CDR2 SVGAGI. The CDR3 loop spans 13 amino acids. V was cut by 5 bases and J by 10 bases, with 15 bases left in between. In nucleotides, the CDR3 is TGTGCCAGCAGTCCCTCGGTGGCCGGGGAGCAGTTCTTC. This translates into CASSPSVAGEQFF.

J is TRBJ1-2 and V is TRBV28; weak D call: TRBD1 (6 bases). V was trimmed by 11 bases and J by 4 bases, leaving 20 bases between them. The CDR3 has 14 residues. Germline V CDR1 and CDR2: MDHEN, SYDVKM. CDR3 DNA sequence: TGTGCCGGGAACAAACAGGGCTCTCTCTATGGCTACACCTTC. Its translation: CAGNKQGSLYGYTF.

This chain links TRBV9 with TRBJ1-2; D may be TRBD1 (5 bases). The CDR3 is made up of 14 amino acids. The germline CDR1 and CDR2 sequences are SGDLS and YYNGEE. Trimming removed 5 bases from V and 6 bases from J, with 17 bases in between. The CDR3 reads CASSFRQKLHGYTF. For the CDR3, the DNA is TGTGCCAGCAGTTTCCGACAGAAACTACATGGCTACACCTTC.

This chain uses TRBV6-4 with TRBJ2-3, with 7 bases lining up with TRBD2. V lost 0 bases and J lost 4; bases outside the gene matches: 1. The CDR3 has 14 amino acids. Germline CDR1 reads MRHNA; CDR2 reads SNTAGT. In DNA, the CDR3 is TGTGCCAGCAGTGACTCGCGGGAGCCAGATACGCAGTATTTT. Encoded protein: CASSDSREPDTQYF.

This clone was found once. V gene TRBV4-1 combines with J gene TRBJ1-2, with D perhaps TRBD1 (5 bases). Germline lookup yields CDR1 MGHRA and CDR2 YSYEKL. V lost 0 bases and J 2 bases, leaving 7 bases between the germline ends. The length of the CDR3 is 14 residues. The CDR3, as DNA: TGCGCCAGCAGCCAAGAACAGGCGAACTATGGCTACACCTTC. Its protein product is CASSQEQANYGYTF.

V and J are TRBV9 and TRBJ2-1; 7 nucleotides match TRBD2. From germline, CDR1 is SGDLS and CDR2 YYNGEE. The CDR3 is 16 residues long. Trimming removed 3 bases from V and 8 bases from J; junction bases left unmatched: 14. The CDR3 DNA follows: TGTGCCAGCAGCGGGGGAGTCGCGGGAGTTAAAGATGAGCAGTTCTTC. It yields the protein CASSGGVAGVKDEQFF. Full variable domain (missing parts from reference TRBV9 and TRBJ2-1): DSGVTQTPKHLITATGQRVTLRCSPRSGDLSVYWYQQSLDQGLQFLIQYYNGEERAKGNILERFSAQQFPDLHSELNLSSLELGDSALYFCASSGGVAGVKDEQFFGPGTRLTVL.

The chain links TRBV6-6 to TRBJ2-7; D may be TRBD1 (5 bases). V shed 2 bases and J shed 2 bases, with 10 bases lying between them. Looked up from germline, CDR1 is MNHNY and CDR2 is SVGAGI (reference sequence). The CDR3 spans 14 residues. The CDR3, as DNA: TGTGCCAGCAGTTACGCAGGGCCTACCTACGAGCAGTACTTC. Translating it yields CASSYAGPTYEQYF.

The rearrangement uses TRBV5-5 and TRBJ2-7; D not certain. CDR3 length equals 14 residues. V was trimmed by 0 bases and J by 1 base, leaving 8 bases between them. The V gene's germline CDR1 is SGHKS and CDR2 YYEKEE (reference sequence). CDR3 coding DNA: TGTGCCAGCAGCTTGGTTGGCAGATCCTACGAGCAGTACTTC. This sequence encodes CASSLVGRSYEQYF.

This clone appeared once. This chain uses TRBV4-3 with TRBJ1-1; TRBD1 is a possible D gene (5 bases). Per germline, CDR1 LGHNA and CDR2 YSLEER. V was trimmed by 1 base and J by 11 bases, leaving 17 bases between them. The CDR3 has 14 residues. CDR3 loop: CASSQVGPRVGAFF. The CDR3 DNA sequence: TGCGCCAGCAGCCAAGTGGGGCCACGGGTGGGGGCTTTCTTT.

The chain joins TRBV19 to TRBJ2-5; 7 bases are a match to TRBD2. This CDR3 has 13 amino acids. Germline values: CDR1 LNHDA, CDR2 SQIVND (reference sequence). Germline trimming cut 6 bases from V and 5 bases from J; bases unmatched to any gene: 6. This CDR3 reads CASRGGARETQYF. CDR3 sequence (DNA): TGTGCCAGTAGGGGAGGGGCGCGTGAGACCCAGTACTTC.

The chain is built from TRBV27 and TRBJ1-1; D is perhaps TRBD1 (5 bases). V lost 6 bases to trimming and J lost 7 bases, with 15 bases between them. Germline V gene sequence: CDR1 MNHEY, CDR2 SMNVEV (reference sequence). This CDR3 contains 13 residues. This chain's CDR3 is CASSPRGEGEAFF. The CDR3 DNA is TGTGCCAGCAGCCCGCGGGGGGAAGGTGAAGCTTTCTTT.

Written as DNA, the CDR3 is TGTGCCAGCAGTTTACAGGGGGCCACTGAAGCTTTCTTT. It specifies CASSLQGATEAFF. This chain uses TRBV28 with TRBJ1-1; TRBD1 aligns across 8 bases. From germline, CDR1 is MDHEN and CDR2 SYDVKM. This CDR3 comprises 13 residues. Trimming at V came to 2 bases and at J to 4 bases, leaving 0 bases not matched to a gene.

This chain connects TRBV7-6 to TRBJ2-7; 12 nucleotides match TRBD2. Per germline, CDR1 SGHVS and CDR2 FNYEAQ. V lost 5 bases and J lost 7; bases outside the gene matches: 6. This CDR3 is 14 amino acids long. The CDR3: CASSRGLAGIEQYF. In DNA, the CDR3 is TGTGCCAGCAGCCGGGGACTAGCGGGTATAGAGCAGTACTTC. Filled out from reference TRBV7-6 and TRBJ2-7, the complete variable domain reads GAGVSQSPRYKVTKRGQDVALRCDPISGHVSLYWYRQALGQGPEFLTYFNYEAQQDKSGLPNDRFSAERPEGSISTLTIQRTEQRDSAMYRCASSRGLAGIEQYFGPGTRLTVT.

This clone has a handful of counts. The V and J genes are TRBV5-1 and TRBJ2-7; TRBD2 matches at 9 bases. The trim removed 4 bases at V and 5 bases at J, leaving 7 bases unmatched. Germline lookup yields CDR1 SGHRS and CDR2 YFSETQ. The CDR3 length is 14 residues. CDR3 sequence reads: CASSVSGSTNEQYF. CDR3 DNA: TGCGCCAGCAGCGTTAGCGGGAGTACGAACGAGCAGTACTTC.

This clone appeared a single time. V and J are TRBV7-2 and TRBJ2-7; possible D gene TRBD2, 5 bases. Germline CDR1 and CDR2: SGHTA and FQGNSA. V lost 5 bases and J lost 2, with 13 bases in between. The CDR3 is 14 residues long. CDR3 protein: CASSATRRTYEQYF. The CDR3 DNA sequence: TGTGCCAGCAGCGCTACTAGGAGGACCTACGAGCAGTACTTC.

This clone was detected once. The chain combines TRBV9 with TRBJ2-7, with TRBD2 matching over 10 bases. The CDR3 has 14 residues. V lost 4 bases and J lost 4; bases outside the gene matches: 5. Germline CDR1 SGDLS, CDR2 YYNGEE. CDR3 DNA sequence: TGTGCCAGCAGCCCCCGGACTAGCGGATACGAGCAGTACTTC. Its translation: CASSPRTSGYEQYF. The whole variable domain, remainder taken from reference TRBV9 and TRBJ2-7, is DSGVTQTPKHLITATGQRVTLRCSPRSGDLSVYWYQQSLDQGLQFLIQYYNGEERAKGNILERFSAQQFPDLHSELNLSSLELGDSALYFCASSPRTSGYEQYFGPGTRLTVT.

V gene TRBV19 combines with J gene TRBJ2-1; TRBD2 agrees at 7 bases. CDR3 length: 15 amino acids. The V segment lost 5 bases and the J segment 0 bases; nucleotides outside the gene matches: 4. Germline CDR1 is LNHDA and CDR2 is SQIVND (reference sequence). This CDR3 is CASSSSGGSYNEQFF. DNA of the CDR3: TGTGCCAGTAGTTCCTCGGGGGGCTCCTACAATGAGCAGTTCTTC.

This clone was detected only a few times. The gene calls are TRBV25-1 and TRBJ2-5; 9 bases fit TRBD1. CDR3 length: 15 amino acids. Germline V gene lookup returns CDR1 MGHDK and CDR2 SYGVNS. Trimming cost V 4 bases and J 1 base; bases outside gene matches: 4. The CDR3 is CASSGGTGSQETQYF. The CDR3 DNA sequence: TGTGCCAGCAGTGGGGGGACAGGGTCCCAAGAGACCCAGTACTTC.

V is TRBV7-9 and J is TRBJ2-3; D is unclear. Germline V gene lookup returns CDR1 SEHNR and CDR2 FQNEAQ (reference sequence). Between the trimmed V and J ends, which lost 4 bases and 2 bases, there was a span of 19 bases. The CDR3 loop spans 17 amino acids. The CDR3 DNA follows: TGTGCCAGCAGCTCGCCCCGCCTAGTTCTTAACACAGATACGCAGTATTTT. Protein: CASSSPRLVLNTDTQYF.

This clone has more than one count but fewer than ten. The CDR3 nucleotides read TGCAGCGTAAGACTAGCGGGGCTCTACGAGCAGTACTTC. Encoded protein: CSVRLAGLYEQYF. The chain uses TRBV29-1 and TRBJ2-7; 11 bases fit TRBD2. V lost 6 bases to trimming and J lost 3 bases; unmatched junction nucleotides: 4. Germline V lookup: CDR1 SQVTM, CDR2 ANQGSEA. CDR3 length equals 13 residues.

The chain employs TRBV5-5 and TRBJ2-1; a possible D gene is TRBD1 (6 bases). The CDR3 runs 17 residues. The V end was cut by 3 bases, the J end by 4 bases, with 20 bases between. Germline V CDR1 and CDR2: SGHKS, YYEKEE (reference sequence). CDR3 bases: TGTGCCAGCAGCTCCACCAACACAGGGCTATTTTACAATGAGCAGTTCTTC. Translating it yields CASSSTNTGLFYNEQFF.

The chain has TRBV11-2 and TRBJ1-2; the D is unclear. CDR1 and CDR2 from the germline V gene are SGHAT and FQNNGV. V lost 0 bases and J 3 bases, leaving 11 bases between the germline ends. This CDR3 is 15 amino acids long. The CDR3 here is CASSLDDTLYYGYTF. Here the CDR3 DNA reads TGTGCCAGCAGCTTAGATGACACCCTATACTATGGCTACACCTTC.

The V and J genes are TRBV7-9 and TRBJ2-3, with D tentatively TRBD1 (6 bases). Per the germline V gene, CDR1 is SEHNR and CDR2 is FQNEAQ (reference sequence). The CDR3 sequence is 15 residues long. V was cut by 3 bases and J by 3 bases, with 13 bases left in between. This chain's CDR3 is CASSLGASPTDTQYF. CDR3 DNA sequence: TGTGCCAGCAGCTTGGGGGCCTCGCCTACAGATACGCAGTATTTT.